A single sample is the source of the 2 T cell receptor beta chains below, sequenced in a study of immune evolution from preneoplasia to lung adenocarcinoma. Here immunoSEQ multiplex PCR was the method, and the copy in TCRdb shows in-frame clones only, minus some. The sample comprises about 6,300 clones, around four fifths of which are singletons, and around 2.7% rests with the top ten. Material for sequencing was FFPE lung adenocarcinoma in situ tissue. The receptors were gathered from a donor at least 70 years old with lung adenocarcinoma.

The chain combines TRBV5-1 with TRBJ2-2; TRBD1 matches 7 bases. After removal of 3 bases from V and 0 bases from J, the junction contained 5 bases not matched to a gene. This CDR3 spans 16 amino acids. Germline CDR1 is SGHRS and CDR2 is YFSETQ. The CDR3 loop reads CASSSTGTANTGELFF. The DNA of the CDR3 is TGCGCCAGCAGCTCCACCGGGACAGCGAACACCGGGGAGCTGTTTTTT.

The V call is TRBV7-9, the J call TRBJ2-1; 8 bases align to TRBD2. This CDR3 contains 15 residues. Unmatched junction bases numbered 4, after V lost 1 base and J lost 5 bases. Germline-derived CDR1 and CDR2 are SEHNR and FQNEAQ (reference sequence). The CDR3 reads CASSLVGRAHNEQFF. The CDR3 DNA is TGTGCCAGCAGCTTAGTCGGGAGGGCCCACAATGAGCAGTTCTTC.